This TCR beta chain was captured in a study of blood T cell repertoires in COVID-19. Across the study: Some COVID-19 samples were acute and others convalescent; all came from the United States, Italy and Spain.

Using immunoSEQ multiplex PCR, the repertoire was profiled, and TCRdb retains in-frame clones only, with some absent. This sample has roughly 250,000 clones, with 87% found just once. With 1 base removed from V and 3 bases from J, the gap between germline ends came to 6 bases. Germline values: CDR1 SGHAT, CDR2 FQNNGV. The CDR3 length is 13 residues. The TCR sequence derives from a woman aged 25 to 39 with acute COVID-19. The sample comprised PBMCs or T cells enriched from blood (not recorded which). V gene TRBV11-2 combines with J gene TRBJ2-5; D remains unclear. The CDR3 protein is CASSLGREETQYF. The DNA for the CDR3 is TGTGCCAGCAGCTTAGGCCGGGAAGAGACCCAGTACTTC.